This is a list of T cell receptor beta chains from one sample in a study of blood T cells in healthy people across ages. TCRdb reprocessed the 5' RACE reads with MiXCR, giving one entry per CDR3 protein. The sample lists fewer than 1,000,000 distinct CDR3 sequences, 44% occurring once. Sequenced input: blood. The receptors here all came from a man aged 55 to 70 in good health. Each CDR3 is given with its conserved first and last residue. The D gene is left open where the match is weak. Expanded clones are given a class, and other clones once, few, many or no size at all.

CDR3 length: 15; J gene: TRBJ2-7; clone size: .; V gene: TRBV25-1; D gene: .; CDR3 DNA: TGTGCCAGCAGTGAATCGGGACCGCTATACTACGAGCAGTACTTC; CDR3 protein: CASSESGPLYYEQYF
CDR3 length: 15; J gene: TRBJ2-7; clone size: few; V gene: TRBV10-3; D gene: TRBD1; CDR3 DNA: TGTGCCATCAGTGGGGTTTCAGGGGGAAACTACGAGCAGTACTTC; CDR3 protein: CAISGVSGGNYEQYF
CDR3 length: 14; J gene: TRBJ2-5; clone size: .; V gene: TRBV20-1; D gene: .; CDR3 DNA: TGCAGTGCTAGAGTTCGGGTGGGAAGAGAGACCCAGTACTTC; CDR3 protein: CSARVRVGRETQYF
CDR3 length: 15; J gene: TRBJ2-3; clone size: .; V gene: TRBV15; D gene: TRBD1; CDR3 DNA: TGTGCCACCAGCAGGGCCGGGACAGGGTCAGATACGCAGTATTTT; CDR3 protein: CATSRAGTGSDTQYF
CDR3 length: 14; J gene: TRBJ1-2; clone size: .; V gene: TRBV2; D gene: TRBD1; CDR3 DNA: TGTGCCAGCAGTGAAAGGGACAGGGGTGATGGCTACACCTTC; CDR3 protein: CASSERDRGDGYTF
CDR3 length: 15; J gene: TRBJ1-1; clone size: few; V gene: TRBV9; D gene: .; CDR3 DNA: TGTGCCAGCAGCGCGAGGGGAGGAGGGAACACTGAAGCTTTCTTT; CDR3 protein: CASSARGGGNTEAFF
CDR3 length: 13; J gene: TRBJ1-1; clone size: .; V gene: TRBV12-3/TRBV12-4; D gene: TRBD1; CDR3 DNA: TGTGCCAGCAGTTTAGCAGGGACAGGGAAAGCTTTCTTT; CDR3 protein: CASSLAGTGKAFF
CDR3 length: 17; J gene: TRBJ2-6; clone size: .; V gene: TRBV15; D gene: TRBD1; CDR3 DNA: TGTGCCACCACTGCGGGACAGGAAGGCTCTGGGGCCAACGTCCTGACTTTC; CDR3 protein: CATTAGQEGSGANVLTF
CDR3 length: 15; J gene: TRBJ2-3; clone size: .; V gene: TRBV28; D gene: .; CDR3 DNA: TGTGCCAGCAGTCTCGGGACGGTCGACGCAGATACGCAGTATTTT; CDR3 protein: CASSLGTVDADTQYF
CDR3 length: 14; J gene: TRBJ1-2; clone size: .; V gene: TRBV27; D gene: .; CDR3 DNA: TGTGCCAGCAGTCCGTATCCCACGGGCTATGGCTACACCTTC; CDR3 protein: CASSPYPTGYGYTF
CDR3 length: 12; J gene: TRBJ2-7; clone size: few; V gene: TRBV28; D gene: .; CDR3 DNA: TGTGCCAGCAGGAGGGGATCCTACGAGCAGTACTTC; CDR3 protein: CASRRGSYEQYF
CDR3 length: 18; J gene: TRBJ2-5; clone size: few; V gene: TRBV20-1; D gene: TRBD2; CDR3 DNA: TGCAGTGCTAGATTTTTAGGGGAGGGGAGAGGGCTCTACAATGAGCAGTACTTC; CDR3 protein: CSARFLGEGRGLYNEQYF
CDR3 length: 15; J gene: TRBJ2-7; clone size: .; V gene: TRBV7-9; D gene: TRBD2; CDR3 DNA: TGTACCAGCAGCGCTGGGACTAGCTCTTCCTACGAGCAGTACTTC; CDR3 protein: CTSSAGTSSSYEQYF
CDR3 length: 14; J gene: TRBJ2-7; clone size: few; V gene: TRBV30; D gene: TRBD2; CDR3 DNA: TGTGCCTGGAGCCCAACCCGCGGGGGATACGAGCAGTACTTC; CDR3 protein: CAWSPTRGGYEQYF
CDR3 length: 16; J gene: TRBJ2-4; clone size: few; V gene: TRBV11-1; D gene: TRBD1; CDR3 DNA: TGTGCCAGCAGCCGGGGACAGCTAATAGCCAAAAACATTCAGTACTTC; CDR3 protein: CASSRGQLIAKNIQYF
CDR3 length: 12; J gene: TRBJ2-7; clone size: once; V gene: TRBV12-3/TRBV12-4; D gene: .; CDR3 DNA: TGTGCCAGCAGATTAGCAGGCAATGAGCAGTACTTC; CDR3 protein: CASRLAGNEQYF
CDR3 length: 18; J gene: TRBJ2-2; clone size: few; V gene: TRBV4-3; D gene: .; CDR3 DNA: TGCGCCAGCAGCCAAGATCTTTTAGGGGGTGGAAACACCGGGGAGCTGTTTTTT; CDR3 protein: CASSQDLLGGGNTGELFF
CDR3 length: 15; J gene: TRBJ2-7; clone size: many; V gene: TRBV7-2; D gene: TRBD1; CDR3 DNA: TGTGCCAGCAGCTTAGCGACGACAGGGCGGAACGAGCAGTACTTC; CDR3 protein: CASSLATTGRNEQYF
CDR3 length: 16; J gene: TRBJ2-3; clone size: once; V gene: TRBV7-2; D gene: .; CDR3 DNA: TGTGCCAGCAGCCCAAACAAGACCAGAAGCACAGATACGCAGTATTTT; CDR3 protein: CASSPNKTRSTDTQYF
CDR3 length: 15; J gene: TRBJ2-5; clone size: .; V gene: TRBV12-3/TRBV12-4; D gene: TRBD2; CDR3 DNA: TGTGCCAGCAGGCGATCTAGCGGGGGGGCTGAGACCCAGTACTTC; CDR3 protein: CASRRSSGGAETQYF
CDR3 length: 15; J gene: TRBJ2-5; clone size: few; V gene: TRBV25-1; D gene: TRBD2; CDR3 DNA: TGTGCCAGCCAGTTCGCGGGAGACGTTCTGGAGACCCAGTACTTC; CDR3 protein: CASQFAGDVLETQYF
CDR3 length: 17; J gene: TRBJ1-4; clone size: few; V gene: TRBV4-3; D gene: TRBD1; CDR3 DNA: TGCGCCAGCAGCTTCCAATTGACAGGGGGAACTAATGAAAAACTGTTTTTT; CDR3 protein: CASSFQLTGGTNEKLFF
CDR3 length: 12; J gene: TRBJ2-7; clone size: .; V gene: TRBV7-9; D gene: .; CDR3 DNA: TGTGCCGCATCCGGGCCCTCCTACGAGCAGTACTTC; CDR3 protein: CAASGPSYEQYF
CDR3 length: 15; J gene: TRBJ1-5; clone size: .; V gene: TRBV6-5; D gene: TRBD1; CDR3 DNA: TGTGCCAGCAGTCAAGACCGACAGGGCCATCAGCCCCAGCATTTT; CDR3 protein: CASSQDRQGHQPQHF
CDR3 length: 15; J gene: TRBJ2-1; clone size: .; V gene: TRBV7-2; D gene: .; CDR3 DNA: TGTGCCAGCAGCTTATCCTTGGGAGGTGGCCGGGAGCAGTTCTTC; CDR3 protein: CASSLSLGGGREQFF
CDR3 length: 17; J gene: TRBJ2-5; clone size: few; V gene: TRBV13; D gene: .; CDR3 DNA: TGTGCCAGCAGCGACTCCCTGACGGGGTTGGCGGAAGAGACCCAGTACTTC; CDR3 protein: CASSDSLTGLAEETQYF
CDR3 length: 15; J gene: TRBJ2-1; clone size: .; V gene: TRBV4-3; D gene: .; CDR3 DNA: TGCGCCAGCAGCCAAGATAGTCGGCTACACAATGAGCAGTTCTTC; CDR3 protein: CASSQDSRLHNEQFF
CDR3 length: 14; J gene: TRBJ2-7; clone size: few; V gene: TRBV6-1; D gene: .; CDR3 DNA: TGTGCCAGCAGAGCCGGGACATCCTTGAACGAGCAGTACTTC; CDR3 protein: CASRAGTSLNEQYF
CDR3 length: 15; J gene: TRBJ1-5; clone size: few; V gene: TRBV19; D gene: TRBD1; CDR3 DNA: TGTGCCAGTAATGGACAGGTGCAAGGCAATCAGCCCCAGCATTTT; CDR3 protein: CASNGQVQGNQPQHF
CDR3 length: 12; J gene: TRBJ1-2; clone size: once; V gene: TRBV6-1; D gene: .; CDR3 DNA: TGTGCCAGCAGTGCCACAGGGCGGGGCTACACCTTC; CDR3 protein: CASSATGRGYTF
CDR3 length: 14; J gene: TRBJ1-1; clone size: .; V gene: TRBV20-1; D gene: TRBD1; CDR3 DNA: TGCAGTGCTAGCGGCGGACAGGGCGACACTGAAGCTTTCTTT; CDR3 protein: CSASGGQGDTEAFF
CDR3 length: 14; J gene: TRBJ2-4; clone size: few; V gene: TRBV30; D gene: .; CDR3 DNA: TGTGCCTGGAGTGTATCCGGAGCCAAAAACATTCAGTACTTC; CDR3 protein: CAWSVSGAKNIQYF
CDR3 length: 13; J gene: TRBJ1-2; clone size: many; V gene: TRBV20-1; D gene: .; CDR3 DNA: TGCAGTGCTAGCCTGGGCCTAAACTATGGCTACACCTTC; CDR3 protein: CSASLGLNYGYTF
CDR3 length: 13; J gene: TRBJ2-5; clone size: few; V gene: TRBV15; D gene: .; CDR3 DNA: TGTGCCACCAGCAGAGGATTCCAAGAGACCCAGTACTTC; CDR3 protein: CATSRGFQETQYF
CDR3 length: 12; J gene: TRBJ2-7; clone size: .; V gene: TRBV20-1; D gene: .; CDR3 DNA: TGCAGTGCTAGGGAGGGGAACTACGAGCAGTACTTC; CDR3 protein: CSAREGNYEQYF
CDR3 length: 15; J gene: TRBJ2-3; clone size: few; V gene: TRBV7-9; D gene: .; CDR3 DNA: TGTGCCAGCAGATTACTCAGTATAAGCACAGATACGCAGTATTTT; CDR3 protein: CASRLLSISTDTQYF
CDR3 length: 15; J gene: TRBJ2-3; clone size: .; V gene: TRBV7-9; D gene: TRBD2; CDR3 DNA: TGTGCCAGCAGCTTTCTCGGGGGGGCCGGGGATACGCAGTATTTT; CDR3 protein: CASSFLGGAGDTQYF
CDR3 length: 15; J gene: TRBJ1-5; clone size: few; V gene: TRBV6-2/TRBV6-3; D gene: TRBD1; CDR3 DNA: TGTGCCAGCAGTTACGAGGGGGCACGCAATCAGCCCCAGCATTTT; CDR3 protein: CASSYEGARNQPQHF
CDR3 length: 13; J gene: TRBJ2-5; clone size: .; V gene: TRBV15; D gene: .; CDR3 DNA: TGTGCCACCAGCAGGTACGGGAGTAACGTGCAGTACTTC; CDR3 protein: CATSRYGSNVQYF
CDR3 length: 16; J gene: TRBJ2-5; clone size: .; V gene: TRBV5-1; D gene: TRBD2; CDR3 DNA: TGCGCCAGCAGCCCGTCTAGCGGGGGCAACCAAGAGACCCAGTACTTC; CDR3 protein: CASSPSSGGNQETQYF
CDR3 length: 18; J gene: TRBJ2-3; clone size: few; V gene: TRBV11-2; D gene: TRBD2; CDR3 DNA: TGTGCCAGCAGCTTAGTCCCAACTAGCGGACCTGCCGCAGATACGCAGTATTTT; CDR3 protein: CASSLVPTSGPAADTQYF
CDR3 length: 16; J gene: TRBJ2-7; clone size: .; V gene: TRBV4-2; D gene: TRBD1; CDR3 DNA: TGTGCCAGCAGCCACGTAGGGACAGGGGATTCCTACGAGCAGTACTTC; CDR3 protein: CASSHVGTGDSYEQYF
CDR3 length: 13; J gene: TRBJ1-1; clone size: .; V gene: TRBV29-1; D gene: .; CDR3 DNA: TGCAGCGTGGTTGGTGGGGAAACCACTGAAGCTTTCTTT; CDR3 protein: CSVVGGETTEAFF
CDR3 length: 14; J gene: TRBJ2-1; clone size: .; V gene: TRBV12-3/TRBV12-4; D gene: TRBD1; CDR3 DNA: TGTGCCAGCAACCGGGACAGTCGGGTCAATGAGCAGTTCTTC; CDR3 protein: CASNRDSRVNEQFF
CDR3 length: 16; J gene: TRBJ2-1; clone size: .; V gene: TRBV20-1; D gene: .; CDR3 DNA: TGCAGTGCTAGAGATTACGGGCGGGGAGCCTACAATGAGCAGTTCTTC; CDR3 protein: CSARDYGRGAYNEQFF
CDR3 length: 10; J gene: TRBJ2-7; clone size: .; V gene: TRBV2; D gene: .; CDR3 DNA: TGTGCCAGCAGTGCCTGGGAGCAGTACTTC; CDR3 protein: CASSAWEQYF